Shown below are 29 T cell receptor beta chains from a single sample sequenced in a study of blood T cells in healthy people across ages. Using a J-beta primer mix together with a sample-barcoded 5' primer, a second PCR was run for roughly 6 to 12 cycles. A single record per CDR3 protein comes from TCRdb applying MiXCR to the 5' RACE reads. Of roughly 640,000 distinct CDR3 sequences in the sample, approximately 30% were seen once. Material for sequencing was blood. These receptors were collected from an elderly woman in good health.

This clonotype was counted between two and nine times. The chain's CDR3 is CASSHQGQNTEAFF. The CDR3 DNA sequence: TGTGCCAGCAGCCACCAGGGACAGAACACTGAAGCTTTCTTT. J is TRBJ1-1 and V is TRBV3-1; a weak D match, TRBD1 (6 bases). The CDR3 is 14 residues long. V gave up 3 bases and J gave up 1 base, with 9 bases separating them. Germline V CDR1 and CDR2: LGHDT, YNNKEL (reference sequence).

This clonotype was recorded at least ten times. The J gene is TRBJ2-1, the V gene TRBV12-3 or TRBV12-4, with 8 bases matching TRBD2. Trimming took 4 bases from V and 5 from J; bases not matched to a gene: 13. There are 17 residues in the CDR3. The CDR3 here is CASSSVVGKRGNNEQFF. DNA for the CDR3: TGTGCCAGCAGTTCGGTGGTTGGGAAGCGGGGGAACAATGAGCAGTTCTTC.

This clonotype showed up many times. The chain links TRBV29-1 to TRBJ1-1; no firm D call. Between the trimmed V and J ends, which lost 7 bases and 1 base, there was a span of 10 bases. Germline V gene data show CDR1 as SQVTM and CDR2 as ANQGSEA. This CDR3 comprises 12 residues. The CDR3 nucleotides read TGCAGCGCCAAGGGTGGGAACACTGAAGCTTTCTTT. It translates to CSAKGGNTEAFF.

The sample holds a few counts of this clonotype. This may be a read error, as it is one base from a much larger clone. This chain connects TRBV5-1 to TRBJ2-1, with D perhaps matching TRBD1 or TRBD2 (5 bases each). V dropped 3 bases and J dropped 4 bases, with 11 bases sitting between them. The CDR3 runs to 14 residues. The V gene's germline CDR1 is SGHRS and CDR2 YFSETQ. The CDR3 reads CASSWQEGYNEQFF. CDR3 nucleotides: TGCGCCAGCAGCTGGCAAGAGGGGTACAATGAGCAGTTCTTC.

The rearrangement uses TRBV3-1 and TRBJ2-2; no definite D call. CDR3 length: 17 residues. The germline CDR1 and CDR2 sequences are LGHDT and YNNKEL (reference sequence). Trimming removed 1 base from V and 0 bases from J, with 12 bases in between. In nucleotides, the CDR3 is TGTGCCAGCAGCCAAGGGTCAGCCTCTACGAACACCGGGGAGCTGTTTTTT. As protein: CASSQGSASTNTGELFF.

The chain combines TRBV6-1 with TRBJ2-1, with TRBD2 matching 7 bases. The length of the CDR3 is 17 residues. Germline V gene lookup returns CDR1 MNHNS and CDR2 SASEGT. The trim removed 6 bases at V and 0 bases at J, leaving 11 bases unmatched. The CDR3 here is CASSELIGGSSYNEQFF. CDR3 bases: TGTGCCAGCAGCGAACTAATCGGCGGGAGCTCCTACAATGAGCAGTTCTTC.

In this sample, this clonotype turned up a few times. One base away lies a much larger clone, so this may be a sequencing read error. The rearrangement links TRBV15 to TRBJ2-3; 8 positions agree with TRBD2. CDR1 and CDR2 (germline): LNHNV, YYDKDF (reference sequence). CDR3 length: 16 amino acids. Trimming cost V 5 bases and J 2 bases; bases outside gene matches: 9. The CDR3 loop is CATSPAGALLTDTQYF. CDR3 nucleotides: TGTGCCACCAGCCCAGCGGGGGCCCTCCTCACAGATACGCAGTATTTT.

This clonotype was observed at least ten times. CDR3 sequence: CASSARTGGETQYF. The CDR3 coding sequence is TGTGCCAGCAGCGCACGGACAGGGGGAGAGACCCAGTACTTC. This chain uses TRBV9 with TRBJ2-5, with 10 nucleotides matching TRBD1. Germline V gene sequence: CDR1 SGDLS, CDR2 YYNGEE. The CDR3 contains 14 residues. V lost 3 bases and J lost 4; bases outside the gene matches: 3.

This clonotype has ten or more counts. J is TRBJ2-3 and V is TRBV15; D gene unclear. Germline V gene lookup returns CDR1 LNHNV and CDR2 YYDKDF (reference sequence). Between the trimmed V and J ends, which lost 7 bases and 1 base, there was a span of 9 bases. The CDR3 extends over 13 amino acids. The CDR3 DNA sequence: TGTGCCACCAAGGCACCCGGCACAGATACGCAGTATTTT. It yields the protein CATKAPGTDTQYF.

The chain employs TRBV20-1 and TRBJ1-5, with D unresolved. V was cut by 0 bases and J by 6 bases, with 9 bases left in between. The CDR3 is made up of 13 amino acids. From germline, CDR1 is DFQATT and CDR2 SNEGSKA (reference sequence). CDR3 loop: CSARDRRGQPQHF. CDR3 DNA: TGCAGTGCTAGAGACCGTCGGGGTCAGCCCCAGCATTTT.

This clonotype has at least ten counts. V is TRBV29-1 and J is TRBJ2-4; D is uncertain. The length of the CDR3 is 14 residues. Germline-derived CDR1 and CDR2 are SQVTM and ANQGSEA. The V gene lost 7 bases and the J gene lost 0 bases, with 13 bases spanning the gap. The CDR3 loop is CSATGGLAKNIQYF. CDR3 DNA: TGCAGCGCCACGGGCGGTCTAGCCAAAAACATTCAGTACTTC.

The J gene is TRBJ2-5, the V gene TRBV20-1, with D perhaps TRBD1 or TRBD2 (5 bases each). The J call is uncertain, as TRBJ2-7 better fits the DNA end. This CDR3 comprises 15 residues. Per the germline V gene, CDR1 is DFQATT and CDR2 is SNEGSKA (reference sequence). The DNA of the CDR3 is TGCAGTGCTAGATTGTTAGAAGGGACCTCCTACGAGCAGTACTTC. Translating it yields CSARLLEGTSYEQYF.

With regard to this clonotype: A single base separates this from a much larger clone, so it may be a read error. This is likely a read error, given that the CDR3 carries no conserved phenylalanine or tryptophan at its end. V is TRBV3-1 and J is TRBJ1-5, with no clear D. Trimming removed 1 base at V and 2 bases at J, with 9 bases between. Germline V lookup: CDR1 LGHDT, CDR2 YNNKEL (reference sequence). The CDR3 sequence is 15 residues long. CDR3 region: CASSQGGKGNQPQHC. The CDR3 DNA reads as TGTGCCAGCAGCCAAGGGGGAAAAGGCAATCAGCCCCAGCATTGT.

The chain links TRBV5-1 to TRBJ1-1; weak D call: TRBD1 (5 bases). Germline values: CDR1 SGHRS, CDR2 YFSETQ. Trimming left V 4 bases short and J 7 bases short, with 17 bases between. The CDR3 has 14 residues. For the CDR3, the DNA is TGCGCCAGCAGCAGCGACAGAAATAAACGTGAAGCTTTCTTT. This encodes CASSSDRNKREAFF.

This clonotype was detected a few times. The rearrangement uses TRBV4-2 and TRBJ1-1; 9 bases fit TRBD1. Germline V gene lookup returns CDR1 LGHNA and CDR2 YNFKEQ. This CDR3 spans 15 amino acids. V shed 0 bases and J 5 bases; nucleotides not matched to a gene: 4. CDR3 nucleotide sequence: TGTGCCAGCAGCCAAGAGGGACAGGGATGGACTGAAGCTTTCTTT. Amino acids: CASSQEGQGWTEAFF.

This clonotype was observed at least ten times. The chain uses TRBV24-1 and TRBJ2-3; no definite D call. Germline V gene lookup returns CDR1 KGHDR and CDR2 SFDVKD. Deletions cut 3 bases from V and 6 bases from J, with 15 bases between. This CDR3 has 15 residues. The CDR3 is CATSDPLTFEDTQYF. CDR3 nucleotide sequence: TGTGCCACCAGTGATCCTCTTACATTCGAGGATACGCAGTATTTT.

The chain employs TRBV23-1 and TRBJ2-1, with D tentatively TRBD2 (6 bases). TRBV23-1 is marked as an open reading frame, function uncertain. The length of the CDR3 is 15 residues. V was trimmed by 4 bases and J by 7 bases, leaving 17 bases between them. The CDR3 protein is CASSPPRGSKNEQFF. The CDR3 coding sequence is TGCGCCAGCAGTCCCCCTCGGGGGTCGAAGAATGAGCAGTTCTTC.

This clonotype turned up a few times. One base away lies a much larger clone, so this may be a sequencing read error. The chain uses TRBV7-8 and TRBJ2-2; D is possibly TRBD2 (5 bases). Per the germline V gene, CDR1 is SGHVS and CDR2 is FQNEAQ. This CDR3 has 14 residues. CDR3 in amino acids: CASSLTTVTGEPFF. In DNA, the CDR3 is TGTGCCAGCAGCTTAACCACAGTCACCGGGGAGCCGTTTTTT.

There are many counts of this clonotype. The gene calls are TRBV7-3 and TRBJ1-4; TRBD1 agrees at 9 bases. Per the germline V gene, CDR1 is SGHTA and CDR2 is FQGTGA. The CDR3 loop spans 16 amino acids. Germline trimming cut 4 bases from V and 8 bases from J; bases unmatched to any gene: 11. DNA of the CDR3: TGTGCCAGCAGCTCCGGGACAGGGCAGGTCAACGAAAAACTGTTTTTT. The encoded protein is CASSSGTGQVNEKLFF.

This clonotype was counted between two and nine times. The chain carries TRBV30 and TRBJ1-1, with 8 bases lining up with TRBD1. The CDR3 runs 17 residues. V lost 5 bases and J lost 0; bases outside the gene matches: 14. Germline V CDR1 and CDR2: GTSNPN, SVGIG (reference sequence). CDR3 coding DNA: TGTGCCTGGTCTTCTCGAGTGCAGGGGGCTATGAACACTGAAGCTTTCTTT. Translated, it gives CAWSSRVQGAMNTEAFF.

This chain joins TRBV6-2 or TRBV6-3 and TRBJ1-1, with D maybe TRBD1 (6 bases). The CDR3 extends over 15 amino acids. Trimming removed 5 bases at V and 4 bases at J, with 17 bases between. Germline loops: CDR1 MNHEY, CDR2 SVGEGT. The CDR3 DNA sequence: TGTGCCAGCAGTCCGCGACAGGAGGTAGGCACTGAAGCTTTCTTT. Its protein product is CASSPRQEVGTEAFF.

In this sample, this clonotype turned up many times. V usage is TRBV4-3 and J usage is TRBJ2-7; D gene unclear. V was shortened by 3 bases and J by 7 bases, with 13 bases between the two germline ends. Germline V CDR1 and CDR2: LGHNA, YSLEER. The CDR3 contains 13 residues. DNA for the CDR3: TGCGCCAGCAGCCACGATACAGCAACTGAGCAGTACTTC. Amino acid sequence: CASSHDTATEQYF.

This sequence joins TRBV6-1 and TRBJ1-4; D might be TRBD1 (6 bases). The germline gives CDR1 MNHNS, CDR2 SASEGT. The CDR3 is 14 residues long. Trimming left V 7 bases short and J 7 bases short, with 16 bases between. In nucleotides, the CDR3 is TGTGCCAGCACCAAGACAGGCCGACTTGAAAAACTGTTTTTT. Translating it yields CASTKTGRLEKLFF.

The chain has TRBV19 and TRBJ2-4; D gene uncertain. TRBJ2-5 explains the end of the DNA better; the J call may be wrong. The CDR3 has 14 amino acids. Germline V gene lookup returns CDR1 LNHDA and CDR2 SQIVND (reference sequence). Here the CDR3 DNA reads TGTGCCAGTAGTATATACTCGCAGGAAGAGACCCAGTACTTC. This translates into CASSIYSQEETQYF.

Many counts were recorded for this clonotype. The rearrangement joins TRBV5-1 to TRBJ2-5, with TRBD1 matching 9 bases. The CDR3 spans 14 residues. Germline CDR1 and CDR2: SGHRS and YFSETQ. V gave up 2 bases and J gave up 4 bases; unmatched junction bases: 3. The CDR3 nucleotides are TGCGCCAGCAGCTTAAACAGGGGGCGAGAGACCCAGTACTTC. It is translated as CASSLNRGRETQYF.

This clonotype was recorded many times. This chain connects TRBV6-1 to TRBJ1-1; D is undetermined. Looked up from germline, CDR1 is MNHNS and CDR2 is SASEGT. Between the trimmed V and J ends, which lost 3 bases and 2 bases, there was a span of 10 bases. This CDR3 is 14 amino acids long. The CDR3 reads CASSDPWANTEAFF. The CDR3 DNA sequence: TGTGCCAGCAGTGACCCTTGGGCTAACACTGAAGCTTTCTTT.

This clonotype was seen a few times. V is TRBV19 and J is TRBJ2-3; D gene unclear. The ends were cut back, 9 bases at V and 0 bases at J, with 13 bases in the middle. The CDR3 extends over 14 amino acids. The germline V gene has CDR1 LNHDA and CDR2 SQIVND (reference sequence). CDR3 amino acids: CARTPPRSTDTQYF. CDR3 in DNA: TGTGCCAGAACCCCCCCCCGGAGCACAGATACGCAGTATTTT. Variable domain in full (rest from reference TRBV19 and TRBJ2-3): DGGITQSPKYLFRKEGQNVTLSCEQNLNHDAMYWYRQDPGQGLRLIYYSQIVNDFQKGDIAEGYSVSREKKESFPLTVTSAQKNPTAFYLCARTPPRSTDTQYFGPGTRLTVL.

This clonotype came up many times. V gene TRBV7-2 combines with J gene TRBJ2-3; TRBD2 aligns across 11 bases. Germline CDR1 SGHTA, CDR2 FQGNSA. There are 17 residues in the CDR3. With V trimmed by 0 bases and J by 7 bases, 9 bases remained unmatched. The CDR3 nucleotides are TGTGCCAGCAGCTTAGCTCCTAGCGGGGGGCCTGTATATACGCAGTATTTT. This translates into CASSLAPSGGPVYTQYF.

To note about this clonotype: Without the conserved terminal phenylalanine or tryptophan, this CDR3 likely stems from a read error. The chain joins TRBV30 to TRBJ2-7, with D perhaps matching TRBD1 or TRBD2 (6 bases each). The CDR3 runs to 14 residues. V lost 2 bases and J 4 bases, leaving 15 bases between the germline ends. In germline, CDR1 is GTSNPN, CDR2 SVGIG (reference sequence). CDR3: CAWSPPGGLYEQYL. The CDR3 nucleotides read TGTGCCTGGAGTCCTCCCGGGGGCCTATACGAGCAGTACCTC.